The clone carrying this T cell receptor beta chain occurred a few times. The antigen remains unidentified. Next came a second PCR, run for roughly 6 to 11 cycles, which used a sample-barcoded 5' primer along with a J-beta primer mix. Each TCR beta cDNA got a 12-nucleotide random molecular identifier. TCRdb reanalysed the 5' RACE reads using MiXCR and keeps one entry per CDR3 protein. The table lists about 970,000 distinct CDR3 sequences, roughly 51% of them singletons, with 20% to 25% in the top ten. CDR1 and CDR2 (germline): MGHRA, YSYEKL. The V gene end was trimmed by 2 bases and the J gene end by 7 bases; junction bases not matched to a gene: 10. The CDR3 contains 17 residues. Each donor's blood draw was 8.5 to 10 milliliters of peripheral blood. The data stem from a study of blood T cells in healthy people across ages. Study findings and constraints: Diversity was higher, and naive CD4+ cells more numerous, in long-lived donors than in aged donors.

Specimen: blood. This clonotype was obtained from a woman aged 55 to 70 in good health. V usage is TRBV4-1 and J usage is TRBJ2-1; 11 bases are a match to TRBD2. CDR3 region: CASSQTRAGLAANEQFF. Written as DNA, the CDR3 is TGCGCCAGCAGCCAAACGAGAGCGGGACTAGCGGCAAATGAGCAGTTCTTC.